The 25 T cell receptor beta chains listed next were all sequenced from one sample in a study of human T cells and chemical hapten exposure. MiXCR was run by TCRdb on the RACE reads, yielding one entry per CDR3 protein. Among around 250,000 distinct CDR3 sequences listed, about 9.4% were seen once. Indicated time point: pre-sensitization, week 0. Treatment meaning: therapeutic diphenylcyclopropenone sensitization with weekly scalp DPC. Sequenced material: whole blood, taken in connection with sensitization to the hapten diphenylcyclopropenone (DPC). Every receptor here comes from a woman in her thirties or forties with alopecia areata. Some clones in this sample may be carry-over from other donors' samples.

This clonotype was recorded at least ten times. The chain links TRBV10-3 to TRBJ1-1; D perhaps matches TRBD1 (6 bases). V lost 7 bases, J lost 5 bases, and 14 bases lay in between. The CDR3 runs 13 residues. Germline V gene sequence: CDR1 ENHRY, CDR2 SYGVKD. CDR3 region: CAIKPQGLTEAFF. The CDR3 coding sequence is TGTGCCATCAAGCCACAGGGATTAACTGAAGCTTTCTTT.

This clonotype occurred a few times. V gene TRBV5-1 combines with J gene TRBJ1-5; TRBD1 matches 8 bases. CDR1 and CDR2 from the germline V gene are SGHRS and YFSETQ. V was clipped by 4 bases and J by 0 bases; unmatched bases: 6. The CDR3 is 16 residues long. This chain's CDR3 is CASSPQGADSNQPQHF. The DNA of the CDR3 is TGCGCCAGCAGCCCCCAGGGGGCCGATAGCAATCAGCCCCAGCATTTT.

V gene TRBV30 combines with J gene TRBJ2-5, with no clear D. This CDR3 spans 12 amino acids. Looked up from germline, CDR1 is GTSNPN and CDR2 is SVGIG (reference sequence). The V gene lost 2 bases and the J gene lost 5 bases, with 9 bases spanning the gap. The CDR3 region has the DNA TGTGCCTGGAGTTGGACCGGGGAGACCCAGTACTTC. Translated, it gives CAWSWTGETQYF.

This clonotype was recorded many times. The chain combines TRBV27 with TRBJ2-1; 16 bases match TRBD2. The trim removed 0 bases at V and 3 bases at J, leaving 8 bases unmatched. Germline values: CDR1 MNHEY, CDR2 SMNVEV (reference sequence). The CDR3 extends over 20 amino acids. The CDR3 is CASSLSLGTSGRAGYNEQFF. DNA of the CDR3: TGTGCCAGCAGTTTATCGCTAGGGACTAGCGGGAGGGCCGGCTACAATGAGCAGTTCTTC.

This clonotype was detected a few times. This rearrangement joins TRBV15 to TRBJ2-7; 10 positions match TRBD2. Germline assignment: CDR1 LNHNV and CDR2 YYDKDF (reference sequence). The CDR3 runs 15 residues. The ends lost 4 bases at V and 2 bases at J; junction bases unmatched: 5. CDR3 nucleotides: TGTGCCACCAGCACCAGCGGGAGGGCTACCTACGAGCAGTACTTC. It codes for CATSTSGRATYEQYF.

The J gene is TRBJ1-1, the V gene TRBV30; possibly TRBD1 for D (6 bases). In germline, CDR1 is GTSNPN, CDR2 SVGIG (reference sequence). The CDR3 is made up of 14 amino acids. Here the CDR3 DNA reads TGTGGCTTACATAGGGGGTCCGGGAGCACTGAAGCTTTCTTT. It codes for CGLHRGSGSTEAFF.

This clonotype has more than one count but fewer than ten. The rearrangement uses TRBV18 and TRBJ1-1, with D unresolved. V lost 0 bases to trimming and J lost 5 bases, with 13 bases between them. The CDR3 runs to 15 residues. CDR1 and CDR2 (germline): KGHSH, LQKENI. The CDR3 reads CASSPPSGRGTEAFF. As DNA, the CDR3 is TGTGCCAGCTCACCACCCTCCGGTCGGGGAACTGAAGCTTTCTTT. The entire variable domain, with the rest obtained from reference TRBV18 and TRBJ1-1, is as follows: NAGVMQNPRHLVRRRGQEARLRCSPMKGHSHVYWYRQLPEEGLKFMVYLQKENIIDESGMPKERFSAEFPKEGPSILRIQQVVRGDSAAYFCASSPPSGRGTEAFFGQGTRLTVV.

This clonotype was observed a handful of times. CDR3 sequence (DNA): TGTGCCATCAGCACAGGGTCCGATAATTCACCCCTCCACTTT. It encodes CAISTGSDNSPLHF. This rearrangement joins TRBV10-3 to TRBJ1-6; possibly TRBD1 for D (6 bases). The V gene's germline CDR1 is ENHRY and CDR2 SYGVKD. The CDR3 extends over 14 amino acids. V gave up 6 bases and J gave up 5 bases, with 11 bases separating them.

This clonotype was counted between two and nine times. CDR3 nucleotides: TGTGCCAGCAGCCAAGAGCGACAGGGTAATTCACCCCTCCACTTT. This encodes CASSQERQGNSPLHF. The chain is built from TRBV4-2 and TRBJ1-6; 7 bases are shared with TRBD1. The CDR3 is made up of 15 amino acids. The germline V gene has CDR1 LGHNA and CDR2 YNFKEQ. Losses at the gene ends were 0 bases for V and 6 bases for J; bases not matched to a gene: 2.

The rearrangement uses TRBV9 and TRBJ2-3; 16 nucleotides align to TRBD2. Germline CDR1 and CDR2: SGDLS and YYNGEE. The trim removed 4 bases at V and 4 bases at J, leaving 6 bases unmatched. This CDR3 spans 17 amino acids. The CDR3 coding sequence is TGTGCCAGCAGCAGGGGGACTAGCGGGAGGGCCGCAGATACGCAGTATTTT. Translation: CASSRGTSGRAADTQYF.

This clonotype was picked up a small number of times. The chain is built from TRBV29-1 and TRBJ2-1, with 7 bases lining up with TRBD1. The CDR3 is made up of 13 amino acids. Germline V gene lookup returns CDR1 SQVTM and CDR2 ANQGSEA. Trimming at V came to 4 bases and at J to 8 bases, leaving 8 bases not matched to a gene. CDR3 DNA sequence: TGCAGCGTTGGGACAGGTTCCAGACATGAGCAGTTCTTC. Protein product: CSVGTGSRHEQFF.

DNA for the CDR3: TGCGCCAGCAGCTGGTCCCGGGACAGGGGGCGACCTGACGAAAAACTGTTTTTT. It is translated as CASSWSRDRGRPDEKLFF. The genes are TRBV5-1 and TRBJ1-4, with TRBD1 identical over 12 bases. The CDR3 runs to 18 residues. Germline V gives CDR1 SGHRS, CDR2 YFSETQ. Germline trimming cut 3 bases from V and 8 bases from J; bases unmatched to any gene: 14.

This clonotype was picked up many times. The rearrangement uses TRBV4-2 and TRBJ2-7; 7 bases fit TRBD1. This CDR3 contains 15 residues. V shed 6 bases, J shed 0 bases, and the junction held 8 bases outside the gene matches. CDR1 and CDR2 from the germline V gene are LGHNA and YNFKEQ. The DNA of the CDR3 is TGTGCCAGCAGGCGACTACGGGACAGCTCCTACGAGCAGTACTTC. This translates into CASRRLRDSSYEQYF.

The chain carries TRBV6-2 or TRBV6-3 and TRBJ1-5; the match to TRBD1 covers 7 bases. The CDR3 has 15 amino acids. Per the germline V gene, CDR1 is MNHEY and CDR2 is SVGEGT. J lost 3 bases, V lost 3 bases, and 5 bases had no gene match. The CDR3 DNA reads TGTGCCAGCAGTTATGACAGGGCCCTCAATCAGCCCCAGCATTTT. Amino acids: CASSYDRALNQPQHF.

The rearrangement joins TRBV5-1 to TRBJ2-2; 7 bases map to TRBD1. Germline-derived CDR1 and CDR2 are SGHRS and YFSETQ. The CDR3 contains 17 residues. The V segment lost 0 bases and the J segment 6 bases; nucleotides outside the gene matches: 11. The chain's CDR3 is CASSLAVSRGPSGELFF. The CDR3, as DNA: TGCGCCAGCAGCTTGGCCGTGTCAAGGGGGCCTTCCGGGGAGCTGTTTTTT.

In nucleotides, the CDR3 is TGTGCCAGCAGTCCACGGGGACAGGGTGAACGTAACTATGGCTACACCTTC. Residues: CASSPRGQGERNYGYTF. The rearrangement joins TRBV27 to TRBJ1-2; 9 bases map to TRBD1. This CDR3 region has 17 residues. CDR1 and CDR2 from the germline V gene are MNHEY and SMNVEV (reference sequence). J lost 1 base, V lost 5 bases, and 11 bases had no gene match.

This clonotype turned up a few times. V usage is TRBV7-8 and J usage is TRBJ1-1; 8 bases agree with TRBD1. The germline V gene has CDR1 SGHVS and CDR2 FQNEAQ. The CDR3 loop spans 16 amino acids. V trimming: 5 bases; J trimming: 0 bases; junction bases outside the gene matches: 8. The CDR3 is CASSLRDRTLNTEAFF. CDR3 DNA: TGTGCCAGCAGCCTCCGGGACAGGACCCTGAACACTGAAGCTTTCTTT.

V usage is TRBV7-9 and J usage is TRBJ1-4, with 7 bases fitting TRBD1. The trim removed 5 bases at V and 7 bases at J, leaving 10 bases unmatched. This CDR3 has 15 residues. Germline CDR1 is SEHNR and CDR2 is FQNEAQ (reference sequence). In nucleotides, the CDR3 is TGTGCCAGCAGCGTCACAGGGGATCGGCCTGAAAAACTGTTTTTT. Protein sequence: CASSVTGDRPEKLFF.

The chain joins TRBV28 to TRBJ2-2; D unclear. The germline gives CDR1 MDHEN, CDR2 SYDVKM. The CDR3 sequence is 15 residues long. Trimming left V 6 bases short and J 0 bases short, with 11 bases between. Here the CDR3 reads CASRIDTPNTGELFF. The CDR3, as DNA: TGTGCCAGCAGGATTGACACACCGAACACCGGGGAGCTGTTTTTT.

The chain uses TRBV20-1 and TRBJ1-4, with a tentative D call TRBD1 (6 bases). There are 14 residues in the CDR3. The ends were cut back, 2 bases at V and 7 bases at J, with 14 bases in the middle. Germline CDR1 is DFQATT and CDR2 is SNEGSKA (reference sequence). DNA for the CDR3: TGCAGTGCTAGACCTGGGGGCATGGGTGAAAAACTGTTTTTT. It is translated as CSARPGGMGEKLFF.

This clonotype was seen more than once but under ten times. The genes are TRBV6-2 or TRBV6-3 and TRBJ2-1; D is ambiguous. This CDR3 contains 15 residues. The V and J ends lost 7 bases and 4 bases respectively, with 17 bases between them. Germline CDR1 reads MNHEY; CDR2 reads SVGEGT. The CDR3 DNA follows: TGTGCCAGCACCCGCGAGTGGGCGTGGTACAATGAGCAGTTCTTC. Its protein product is CASTREWAWYNEQFF.

This rearrangement joins TRBV12-3 or TRBV12-4 to TRBJ2-1, with TRBD2 matching 14 bases. This CDR3 has 17 amino acids. Trimming took 5 bases from V and 2 from J; bases not matched to a gene: 5. CDR3 sequence (DNA): TGTGCCAGCAGTGCCGGACTAGCGGGAGGAGCCTACAATGAGCAGTTCTTC. This translates into CASSAGLAGGAYNEQFF.

In the case of this clonotype: A read error may be the cause here, since a much bigger clone is one base away. The conserved closing phenylalanine or tryptophan is absent in this CDR3, likely reflecting a read error. This sequence joins TRBV28 and TRBJ2-6, with TRBD1 identical over 9 bases. This CDR3 has 17 residues. J lost 0 bases, V lost 4 bases, and 4 bases had no gene match. From germline, CDR1 is MDHEN and CDR2 SYDVKM. CDR3 in DNA: TGTGCCAGCAGTTCCGGACAGGGGACCTCTGGGGCCAACGTCCTGACTTCC. Translating gives CASSSGQGTSGANVLTS.

The CDR3 DNA reads TGCAGTGCTAGAGCTTTCGGCGGGAGGGTAGAAGATACGCAGTATTTT. Encoded protein: CSARAFGGRVEDTQYF. The J gene is TRBJ2-3, the V gene TRBV20-1, with TRBD2 identical over 9 bases. The ends lost 1 base at V and 5 bases at J; junction bases unmatched: 10. The CDR3 sequence is 16 residues long. Germline assignment: CDR1 DFQATT and CDR2 SNEGSKA (reference sequence).

This chain uses TRBV30 with TRBJ2-3, with 11 nucleotides matching TRBD2. The CDR3 contains 16 residues. CDR1 is GTSNPN and CDR2 is SVGIG in the germline V gene (reference sequence). The ends lost 4 bases at V and 3 bases at J; junction bases unmatched: 9. CDR3 sequence: CAWNGGTSGRTDTQYF. The CDR3 region has the DNA TGTGCCTGGAACGGCGGGACTAGCGGACGTACAGATACGCAGTATTTT. Using reference TRBV30 and TRBJ2-3 for the parts outside the CDR3, the full variable domain is SQTIHQWPATLVQPVGSPLSLECTVEGTSNPNLYWYRQAAGRGLQLLFYSVGIGQISSEVPQNLSASRPQDRQFILSSKKLLLSDSGFYLCAWNGGTSGRTDTQYFGPGTRLTVL.